Below, 21 T cell receptor beta chains from the same sample are listed, as sequenced in a study of blood T cell repertoires in COVID-19. Clones were sequenced by immunoSEQ multiplex PCR, and TCRdb holds only the in-frame ones, with some missing. The data contain about 370,000 clones, about nine tenths of them seen just once; the ten biggest clones take up about 0.9%. Sequenced material: PBMCs or T cells enriched from blood (not recorded which). These receptors were taken from a woman aged 40 to 55 who had been exposed to COVID-19.

The V call is TRBV6-2 or TRBV6-3, the J call TRBJ2-2; TRBD2 matches at 11 bases. Germline V gives CDR1 MNHEY, CDR2 SVGEGT. The CDR3 covers 17 residues. V was clipped by 0 bases and J by 4 bases; unmatched bases: 4. CDR3 DNA: TGTGCCAGCAGTTACTCGTCTCTAGCGGGGGGCACCGGGGAGCTGTTTTTT. It encodes CASSYSSLAGGTGELFF.

J is TRBJ2-5 and V is TRBV6-5; no clear D. Germline lookup yields CDR1 MNHEY and CDR2 SVGAGI. V was shortened by 7 bases and J by 2 bases, with 8 bases between the two germline ends. The CDR3 covers 12 residues. The chain's CDR3 is CASTSRQETQYF. The CDR3, as DNA: TGTGCCAGCACTTCCAGGCAAGAGACCCAGTACTTC.

The genes are TRBV7-2 and TRBJ1-2; possibly TRBD1 for D (5 bases). The germline V gene encodes CDR1 SGHTA and CDR2 FQGNSA. The CDR3 runs 13 residues. Trimming stripped 5 bases from V and 7 bases from J, with 14 bases between. The CDR3 protein is CASSNRQLPGYTF. The CDR3, as DNA: TGTGCCAGCAGCAACAGACAGTTGCCTGGCTACACCTTC.

This rearrangement joins TRBV21-1 to TRBJ1-3. TRBV21-1 is noted as a pseudogene. The CDR3 extends over 10 amino acids. CDR3: CAPAGDTIYF. The CDR3 DNA follows: TGTGCCCCCGCCGGAGACACCATATATTTT.

The chain combines TRBV5-1 with TRBJ2-1; a weak D match, TRBD1 (6 bases). V dropped 0 bases and J dropped 7 bases, with 8 bases sitting between them. Germline CDR1 and CDR2: SGHRS and YFSETQ. This CDR3 is built from 13 residues. The CDR3 is CASSLGTANEQFF. CDR3 nucleotides: TGCGCCAGCAGCTTGGGGACAGCGAATGAGCAGTTCTTC.

J is TRBJ1-6 and V is TRBV10-1; D is undetermined. Germline CDR1 reads WNHNN; CDR2 reads SYGVQD (reference sequence). V shed 3 bases and J shed 7 bases, with 7 bases lying between them. CDR3 size: 13 residues. The CDR3 loop reads CASSELQNSPLHF. As DNA, the CDR3 is TGCGCCAGCAGTGAATTGCAGAATTCACCCCTCCACTTT.

The chain links TRBV24-1 to TRBJ1-1; 9 bases match TRBD1. The trim removed 4 bases at V and 10 bases at J, leaving 9 bases unmatched. Germline CDR1 and CDR2: KGHDR and SFDVKD. The CDR3 is 14 residues long. CDR3 region: CATSDPYRGLRAFF. In nucleotides, the CDR3 is TGTGCCACCAGTGACCCCTACAGGGGGCTGAGAGCTTTCTTT.

As for this clone: The junction differs from germline at one of its ends, possibly a read error. The V gene is TRBV6-5, the J gene TRBJ2-4; 7 bases line up with TRBD2. Looked up from germline, CDR1 is MNHEY and CDR2 is SVGAGI. The CDR3 is 14 amino acids. This CDR3 is CASSYSRRGNIQYF. The CDR3 DNA is TGTGCCAGCAGCTACTCGAGGCGGGGGAACATTCAGTACTTC.

In this sample, this clone turned up once. The chain carries TRBV19 and TRBJ1-5; TRBD1 might be the D (6 bases). Germline-derived CDR1 and CDR2 are LNHDA and SQIVND (reference sequence). This CDR3 contains 19 residues. V was pared by 5 bases and J by 2 bases, with 25 bases between. The CDR3 sequence is CASSLGGIGGLMGNQPQHF. CDR3 bases: TGTGCCAGTAGTTTAGGGGGGATAGGAGGGCTTATGGGCAATCAGCCCCAGCATTTT.

The table lists this clone with a few counts. The rearrangement links TRBV7-9 to TRBJ2-7; maybe TRBD2 (5 bases). The CDR3 is 13 amino acids. V was shortened by 10 bases and J by 6 bases, with 19 bases between the two germline ends. Looked up from germline, CDR1 is SEHNR and CDR2 is FQNEAQ (reference sequence). The CDR3 loop reads CATSEVTGLEQYF. The DNA for the CDR3 is TGTGCCACCTCGGAGGTTACTGGTCTCGAGCAGTACTTC.

V and J are TRBV7-2 and TRBJ1-1; no firm D call. The CDR3 has 15 amino acids. Trimming left V 1 base short and J 4 bases short, with 13 bases between. The germline V gene encodes CDR1 SGHTA and CDR2 FQGNSA. The CDR3 protein is CASSLEPTRPTEAFF. In DNA, the CDR3 is TGTGCCAGCAGCTTAGAACCGACAAGACCCACTGAAGCTTTCTTT.

The chain carries TRBV15 and TRBJ2-3; D gene uncertain. Germline values: CDR1 LNHNV, CDR2 YYDKDF (reference sequence). V lost 4 bases and J 5 bases, leaving 16 bases between the germline ends. The CDR3 consists of 15 residues. Here the CDR3 reads CATSTQRLVGDTQYF. The CDR3 coding sequence is TGTGCCACCAGCACGCAGAGGTTGGTGGGAGATACGCAGTATTTT.

The rearrangement links TRBV12-3 or TRBV12-4 to TRBJ1-1; D is uncertain. There are 13 residues in the CDR3. Trimming removed 5 bases from V and 7 bases from J, with 14 bases in between. The CDR3 DNA is TGTGCCAGCAGTCCCCTCACCGGGAATGAAGCTTTCTTT. Translating gives CASSPLTGNEAFF.

The chain recombines TRBV5-1 with TRBJ1-5, with 12 bases aligning to TRBD1. This CDR3 region has 15 residues. The J segment lost 6 bases and the V segment lost 4 bases, leaving 5 bases of the junction unmatched. Germline V lookup: CDR1 SGHRS, CDR2 YFSETQ. The CDR3 region has the DNA TGCGCCAGCAGCCGGGGGACAGGGGGCTCTCAGCCCCAGCATTTT. It specifies CASSRGTGGSQPQHF.

The chain links TRBV19 to TRBJ1-1, with 11 bases that match TRBD1. V lost 5 bases and J lost 0; bases outside the gene matches: 8. CDR1 is LNHDA and CDR2 is SQIVND in the germline V gene (reference sequence). The CDR3 is made up of 17 amino acids. The CDR3 region has the DNA TGTGCCAGTAGTCCTCGGACAGGGGGCTACATGAACACTGAAGCTTTCTTT. It specifies CASSPRTGGYMNTEAFF.

This chain links TRBV19 with TRBJ1-2, with 8 positions matching TRBD1. J lost 4 bases, V lost 6 bases, and 10 bases had no gene match. Per the germline V gene, CDR1 is LNHDA and CDR2 is SQIVND (reference sequence). The CDR3 is made up of 15 amino acids. The CDR3 reads CASSGPGQVIYGYTF. The CDR3 nucleotides are TGTGCCAGTAGCGGACCGGGACAGGTTATCTATGGCTACACCTTC.

The chain is built from TRBV28 and TRBJ1-2, with D maybe TRBD1 (5 bases). Trimming left V 4 bases short and J 1 base short, with 13 bases between. The CDR3 loop spans 15 amino acids. Germline lookup yields CDR1 MDHEN and CDR2 SYDVKM. The CDR3 nucleotides read TGTGCCAGCAGTTCCACCAGGGTCTATAACTATGGCTACACCTTC. Translating gives CASSSTRVYNYGYTF.

The chain employs TRBV11-3 and TRBJ2-5, with 11 bases aligning to TRBD2. Losses at the gene ends were 3 bases for V and 7 bases for J; bases not matched to a gene: 13. CDR1 is SGHNT and CDR2 is YENEEA in the germline V gene. The CDR3 has 17 amino acids. Here the CDR3 DNA reads TGTGCCAGCAGCTTGACTAGCGGGACCACCCAAATTGGGACCCAGTACTTC. Residues: CASSLTSGTTQIGTQYF.

The chain combines TRBV7-3 with TRBJ2-1; TRBD2 matches 13 bases. Germline V gene sequence: CDR1 SGHTA, CDR2 FQGTGA. The CDR3 is 15 residues long. V lost 4 bases, J lost 4 bases, and 1 base stayed unmatched. CDR3 loop: CASSWTSGGYNEQFF. CDR3 nucleotides: TGTGCCAGCAGCTGGACTAGCGGGGGTTACAATGAGCAGTTCTTC.

This chain connects TRBV15 to TRBJ2-2; D remains unclear. In germline, CDR1 is LNHNV, CDR2 YYDKDF (reference sequence). The length of the CDR3 is 15 residues. Between the trimmed V and J ends, which lost 0 bases and 7 bases, there was a span of 12 bases. The CDR3, as DNA: TGTGCCACCAGCAGAGATTTGGGCCTCTACGGGGAGCTGTTTTTT. It specifies CATSRDLGLYGELFF.

The J gene is TRBJ1-2, the V gene TRBV2, with D uncertain. Germline V gives CDR1 SNHLY, CDR2 FYNNEI. The CDR3 sequence is 16 residues long. V lost 2 bases and J 3 bases, leaving 16 bases between the germline ends. The CDR3 loop is CASSEFVWAADYGYTF. The CDR3 DNA is TGTGCCAGCAGTGAATTTGTCTGGGCAGCCGACTATGGCTACACCTTC.